This note documents a single TCR beta chain sequence. Its matching antigen is unknown. The V gene's germline CDR1 is SGHTA and CDR2 FQGNSA. The length of the CDR3 is 17 residues. With V trimmed by 5 bases and J by 15 bases, 19 bases remained unmatched. This specimen belongs to a study of cytomegalovirus exposure and HLA in healthy donors. Using immunoSEQ multiplex PCR, the repertoire was profiled, and TCRdb retains in-frame clones only, with some absent. The repertoire consists of tens of thousands of clones, with 85% to 95% occurring once and the leading ten covering under 4%. The study, taken as a whole, reports: There were around 160 TCR beta chains listed as cytomegalovirus-associated. First-cohort TCR clusters were later found to tend to co-occur in the 120 or so validation repertoires. Both high specificity and high sensitivity reportedly marked the classifier's diagnosis of cytomegalovirus status. It was confirmed in vitro that a few of the CMV-associated chains were specific for CMV antigens.

The rearrangement links TRBV7-2 to TRBJ2-1; TRBD2 matches at 13 bases. This TCR was recovered from a woman aged 18-29 years in good health and CMV-seropositive. Material for sequencing was PBMCs. The CDR3 nucleotides are TGTGCCAGCAGCCTCTCCCGACCGGGACTAGCGGGGTCTAAGGCGTTCTTC. Translation: CASSLSRPGLAGSKAFF.